Below are 23 T cell receptor beta chains sequenced from a single sample in a study of T-cell memory formation after mild COVID-19. Via MiXCR, TCRdb re-called the 5' RACE reads, giving one row per CDR3 protein. Of roughly 250,000 distinct CDR3 sequences listed, approximately 16% are singletons. The sequenced material came from PBMCs or a T cell subset sorted from them (not recorded which). The receptors shown here come from a man aged 18-30 years who had mild COVID-19 (a few samples of this study predate the infection). Cell type and time point are not known.

This clonotype was recorded a few times. The chain couples TRBV6-6 to TRBJ2-7; no firm D call. V lost 6 bases to trimming and J lost 4 bases, with 10 bases between them. This CDR3 region has 12 residues. Germline loops: CDR1 MNHNY, CDR2 SVGAGI (reference sequence). CDR3: CASSSDGYEQYV. CDR3 sequence (DNA): TGTGCCAGCAGCTCCGACGGTTACGAGCAGTACGTC.

This clonotype has more than one count but fewer than ten. This chain joins TRBV5-6 and TRBJ2-4, with D maybe TRBD1 (5 bases). The CDR3 is 12 amino acids. Trimming stripped 3 bases from V and 7 bases from J, with 8 bases between. Germline CDR1 is SGHDT and CDR2 is YYEEEE. CDR3 DNA: TGTGCCAGCAGCTCGACAGTGAACATTCAGTACTTC. Translating it yields CASSSTVNIQYF.

The CDR3 DNA reads TGCGCCAGCAGCCAATACGTGACAGGGGGCCTGAAGACCCAGTACTTC. Protein product: CASSQYVTGGLKTQYF. The chain couples TRBV4-3 to TRBJ2-5, with 10 bases matching TRBD1. The CDR3 is 16 residues long. The germline CDR1 and CDR2 sequences are LGHNA and YSLEER. V lost 2 bases to trimming and J lost 6 bases; unmatched junction nucleotides: 9.

This clonotype was seen only a few times. V and J are TRBV7-9 and TRBJ2-5; D gene uncertain. This CDR3 comprises 13 residues. The V end was cut by 1 base, the J end by 5 bases, with 8 bases between. CDR1 SEHNR and CDR2 FQNEAQ come from the germline V gene (reference sequence). The CDR3 loop reads CASSLDVWETQYF. The DNA of the CDR3 is TGTGCCAGCAGCTTAGACGTGTGGGAGACCCAGTACTTC. Variable domain in full (rest from reference TRBV7-9 and TRBJ2-5): DTGVSQNPRHKITKRGQNVTFRCDPISEHNRLYWYRQTLGQGPEFLTYFQNEAQLEKSRLLSDRFSAERPKGSFSTLEIQRTEQGDSAMYLCASSLDVWETQYFGPGTRLLVL.

The V and J genes are TRBV6-1 and TRBJ1-6, with unresolved D. Germline assignment: CDR1 MNHNS and CDR2 SASEGT. The V and J ends lost 8 bases and 7 bases respectively, with 18 bases between them. This CDR3 has 15 amino acids. CDR3 DNA sequence: TGTGCCAGCCCCGCTAAGGACGGCGAAAATTCACCCCTCCACTTT. It codes for CASPAKDGENSPLHF.

The rearrangement joins TRBV27 to TRBJ2-6, with 8 bases identical to TRBD2. The CDR3 totals 17 residues. The trim removed 1 base at V and 2 bases at J, leaving 4 bases unmatched. Per the germline V gene, CDR1 is MNHEY and CDR2 is SMNVEV (reference sequence). The CDR3: CASSLLPGGAGANVLTF. The CDR3 DNA is TGTGCCAGCAGTTTATTACCCGGGGGGGCTGGGGCCAACGTCCTGACTTTC.

The chain couples TRBV6-2 or TRBV6-3 to TRBJ2-3; D not resolved. The CDR3 spans 16 residues. Looked up from germline, CDR1 is MNHEY and CDR2 is SVGEGT. Between the trimmed V and J ends, which lost 8 bases and 3 bases, there was a span of 21 bases. CDR3 sequence (DNA): TGTGCCAGCTCTAAACGTGTGGGCCCCGGGACAGATACGCAGTATTTT. This sequence encodes CASSKRVGPGTDTQYF.

A few counts support this clonotype. The chain employs TRBV6-1 and TRBJ2-7, with 9 bases fitting TRBD2. V trimming: 8 bases; J trimming: 4 bases; junction bases outside the gene matches: 18. The CDR3 spans 17 residues. Germline CDR1 is MNHNS and CDR2 is SASEGT. Here the CDR3 DNA reads TGTGCCAGCCGTTCGCTTCAGGGAAGCGGGGGGAGGTACGAGCAGTACTTC. It yields the protein CASRSLQGSGGRYEQYF.

This clonotype occurred many times. The chain is built from TRBV2 and TRBJ2-7; TRBD1 might be the D (7 bases). The CDR3 is made up of 14 amino acids. The V gene's germline CDR1 is SNHLY and CDR2 FYNNEI. V gave up 7 bases and J gave up 4 bases, with 17 bases separating them. CDR3 sequence: CASTQGGHLYEQYF. In DNA, the CDR3 is TGTGCCAGCACTCAGGGGGGACACCTATACGAGCAGTACTTC.

The chain uses TRBV20-1 and TRBJ1-5; 7 positions agree with TRBD1. The CDR3 is 15 amino acids. Trimming cost V 1 base and J 4 bases; bases outside gene matches: 7. CDR1 is DFQATT and CDR2 is SNEGSKA in the germline V gene (reference sequence). The CDR3 region has the DNA TGCAGTGCTAGAGCGACCGGGACAGAAAATCAGCCCCAGCATTTT. As protein: CSARATGTENQPQHF.

The J gene is TRBJ1-1, the V gene TRBV12-3 or TRBV12-4; D perhaps matches TRBD1 (6 bases). Trimming left V 7 bases short and J 10 bases short, with 13 bases between. The CDR3 runs to 11 residues. CDR3 coding DNA: TGTGCCAGCACCCTCAGAGGGGGAGCTTTCTTT. Protein sequence: CASTLRGGAFF.

Of note for this clonotype: Since a much larger clone is just one base distant, this may be a read error. The chain has TRBV7-3 and TRBJ2-1; D is possibly TRBD1 (5 bases). Trimming took 6 bases from V and 9 from J, leaving 21 bases between them. This CDR3 contains 15 residues. Germline V gene data show CDR1 as SGHTA and CDR2 as FQGTGA. The CDR3 DNA reads TGTGCCAGCAGGAAAGACTGGGGCCATAGGGGTGAGCAGTTCTTC. This translates into CASRKDWGHRGEQFF. Drawing the rest from reference TRBV7-3 and TRBJ2-1, the complete variable domain is GAGVSQTPSNKVTEKGKYVELRCDPISGHTALYWYRQSLGQGPEFLIYFQGTGAADDSGLPNDRFFAVRPEGSVSTLKIQRTERGDSAVYLCASRKDWGHRGEQFFGPGTRLTVL.

The table lists this clonotype with a few counts. The rearrangement uses TRBV7-6 and TRBJ2-1; D may be TRBD2 (6 bases). CDR3 length equals 13 residues. The V and J ends lost 0 bases and 8 bases respectively, with 8 bases between them. Germline V CDR1 and CDR2: SGHVS, FNYEAQ. Here the CDR3 reads CASSLAPSDEQFF. DNA for the CDR3: TGTGCCAGCAGCTTAGCCCCTAGCGATGAGCAGTTCTTC.

The chain uses TRBV7-9 and TRBJ2-2; maybe TRBD1 (5 bases). The CDR3 totals 15 residues. Germline CDR1 SEHNR, CDR2 FQNEAQ (reference sequence). Trimming took 5 bases from V and 3 from J, leaving 13 bases between them. CDR3 bases: TGTGCCAGCAGCGTCCAGGGCATAGACACCGGGGAGCTGTTTTTT. It is translated as CASSVQGIDTGELFF.

The genes are TRBV4-3 and TRBJ1-3; no clear D gene. The CDR3 extends over 17 amino acids. CDR1 is LGHNA and CDR2 is YSLEER in the germline V gene. Trimming pared 3 bases from V and 0 bases from J, leaving 15 bases between. The CDR3: CASSQGAALSSGNTIYF. The CDR3 region has the DNA TGCGCCAGCAGCCAGGGCGCGGCACTGAGCTCTGGAAACACCATATATTTT.

The chain links TRBV6-4 to TRBJ1-1, with a possible D match to TRBD1 (6 bases). CDR1 is MRHNA, CDR2 SNTAGT, per germline. V was cut by 4 bases and J by 4 bases, with 10 bases left in between. The CDR3 spans 13 residues. The CDR3 DNA sequence: TGTGCCAGCAGTGCAACAGGGATCACTGAAGCTTTCTTT. It translates to CASSATGITEAFF.

V is TRBV6-5 and J is TRBJ2-3; 9 nucleotides match TRBD2. The V segment lost 3 bases and the J segment 0 bases; nucleotides outside the gene matches: 4. Germline V lookup: CDR1 MNHEY, CDR2 SVGAGI. The CDR3 is 16 amino acids. CDR3 sequence (DNA): TGTGCCAGCAGTTATTTAGCGGGGGCTAGCACAGATACGCAGTATTTT. Translating gives CASSYLAGASTDTQYF.

The table lists this clonotype with a few counts. V usage is TRBV5-1 and J usage is TRBJ2-3; no firm D call. Germline loops: CDR1 SGHRS, CDR2 YFSETQ. V was cut by 0 bases and J by 2 bases, with 10 bases left in between. CDR3 length: 15 residues. CDR3: CASSLGASTTDTQYF. The CDR3 bases are TGCGCCAGCAGCTTGGGGGCATCCACCACAGATACGCAGTATTTT.

This clonotype was observed many times. DNA of the CDR3: TGTGCCAGCAGTTGGGGGGGTGGCTACACCTTC. This sequence encodes CASSWGGGYTF. The V gene is TRBV12-3 or TRBV12-4, the J gene TRBJ1-2, with D possibly TRBD1 on 5 matching bases. The CDR3 consists of 11 residues. Trimming left V 4 bases short and J 7 bases short, with 7 bases between.

The gene calls are TRBV9 and TRBJ2-4, with D unclear. CDR3 length: 14 residues. The germline V gene encodes CDR1 SGDLS and CDR2 YYNGEE. V gave up 4 bases and J gave up 0 bases, with 8 bases separating them. The CDR3 nucleotides read TGTGCCAGCAGCCCTTTGTTAGCCAAAAACATTCAGTACTTC. Its translation: CASSPLLAKNIQYF.

The table lists this clonotype with a few counts. The CDR3 DNA is TGCGCCAGCAGCCAAGATATGACGGGGGAGCAGTTCTTC. Residues: CASSQDMTGEQFF. This chain joins TRBV4-1 and TRBJ2-1; D might be TRBD2 (5 bases). Per germline, CDR1 MGHRA and CDR2 YSYEKL. The CDR3 extends over 13 amino acids. The V gene lost 0 bases and the J gene lost 10 bases, with 10 bases spanning the gap.

This clonotype came up many times. The chain recombines TRBV6-2 or TRBV6-3 with TRBJ2-7, with 10 bases matching TRBD2. CDR3 length: 16 amino acids. The ends lost 5 bases at V and 2 bases at J; junction bases unmatched: 9. CDR1 is MNHEY and CDR2 is SVGEGT in the germline V gene. The CDR3: CASSAWTSGYPYEQYV. The CDR3, as DNA: TGTGCCAGCAGTGCGTGGACTAGCGGCTATCCCTACGAGCAGTACGTC.

This chain's CDR3 is CASSPPQPYNEQFF. For the CDR3, the DNA is TGTGCCAGCTCACCCCCTCAACCATACAATGAGCAGTTCTTC. The rearrangement links TRBV18 to TRBJ2-1, with unresolved D. The germline V gene encodes CDR1 KGHSH and CDR2 LQKENI. This CDR3 region has 14 residues. Deletions cut 3 bases from V and 4 bases from J, with 10 bases between.